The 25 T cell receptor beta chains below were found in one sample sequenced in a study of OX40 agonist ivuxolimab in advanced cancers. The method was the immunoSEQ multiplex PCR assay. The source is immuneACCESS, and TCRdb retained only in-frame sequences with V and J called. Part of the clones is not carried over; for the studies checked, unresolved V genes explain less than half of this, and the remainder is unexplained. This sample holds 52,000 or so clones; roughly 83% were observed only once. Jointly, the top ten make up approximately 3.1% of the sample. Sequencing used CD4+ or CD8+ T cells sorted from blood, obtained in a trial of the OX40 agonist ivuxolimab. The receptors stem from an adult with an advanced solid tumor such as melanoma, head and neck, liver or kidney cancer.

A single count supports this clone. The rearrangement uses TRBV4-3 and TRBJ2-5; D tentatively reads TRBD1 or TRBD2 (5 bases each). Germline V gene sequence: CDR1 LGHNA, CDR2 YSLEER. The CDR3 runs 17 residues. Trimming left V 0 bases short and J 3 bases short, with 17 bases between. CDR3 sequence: CASSQDWLKGTEETQYF. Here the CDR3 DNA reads TGCGCCAGCAGCCAAGATTGGCTGAAGGGGACGGAAGAGACCCAGTACTTC.

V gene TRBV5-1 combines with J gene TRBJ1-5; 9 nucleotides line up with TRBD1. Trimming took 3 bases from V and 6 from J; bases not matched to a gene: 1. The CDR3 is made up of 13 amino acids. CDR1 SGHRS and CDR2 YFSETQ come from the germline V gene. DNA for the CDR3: TGCGCCAGCAGCTCGGACAGGGGTCAGCCCCAGCATTTT. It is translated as CASSSDRGQPQHF.

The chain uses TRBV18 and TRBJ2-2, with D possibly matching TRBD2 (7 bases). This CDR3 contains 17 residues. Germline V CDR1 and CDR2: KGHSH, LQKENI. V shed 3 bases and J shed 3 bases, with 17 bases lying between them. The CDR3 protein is CASSPSMAGADTGELFF. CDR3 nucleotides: TGTGCCAGCTCACCCTCCATGGCGGGGGCCGACACCGGGGAGCTGTTTTTT.

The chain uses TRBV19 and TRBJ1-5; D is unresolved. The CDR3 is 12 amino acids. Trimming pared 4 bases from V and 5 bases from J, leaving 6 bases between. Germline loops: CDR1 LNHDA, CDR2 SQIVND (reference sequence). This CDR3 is CASSNRHQPQHF. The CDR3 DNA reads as TGTGCCAGTAGTAATCGACATCAGCCCCAGCATTTT.

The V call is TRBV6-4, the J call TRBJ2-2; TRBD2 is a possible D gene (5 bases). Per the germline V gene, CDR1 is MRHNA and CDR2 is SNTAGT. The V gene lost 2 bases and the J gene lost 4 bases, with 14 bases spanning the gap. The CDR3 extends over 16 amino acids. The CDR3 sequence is CASSDAAIEGTGELFF. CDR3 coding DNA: TGTGCCAGCAGTGACGCCGCTATAGAGGGCACCGGGGAGCTGTTTTTT.

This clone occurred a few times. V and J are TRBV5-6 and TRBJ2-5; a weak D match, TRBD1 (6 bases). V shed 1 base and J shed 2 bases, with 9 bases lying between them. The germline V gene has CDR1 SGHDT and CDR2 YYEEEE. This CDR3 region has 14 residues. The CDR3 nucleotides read TGTGCCAGCAGCTTGAGGACAGTGCAAGAGACCCAGTACTTC. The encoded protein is CASSLRTVQETQYF.

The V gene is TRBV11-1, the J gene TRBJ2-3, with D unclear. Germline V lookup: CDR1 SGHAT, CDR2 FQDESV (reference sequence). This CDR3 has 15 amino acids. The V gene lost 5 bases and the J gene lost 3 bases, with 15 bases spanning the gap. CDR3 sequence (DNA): TGTGCCAGCAGCCCCAACGGGCGCCTAACAGATACGCAGTATTTT. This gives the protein CASSPNGRLTDTQYF.

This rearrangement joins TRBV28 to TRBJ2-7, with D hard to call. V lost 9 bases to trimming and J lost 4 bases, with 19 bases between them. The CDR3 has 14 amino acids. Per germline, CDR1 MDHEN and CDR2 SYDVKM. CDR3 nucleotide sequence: TGTGCCAGTCTATCTTCCAGAGGATCTTACGAGCAGTACTTC. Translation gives CASLSSRGSYEQYF.

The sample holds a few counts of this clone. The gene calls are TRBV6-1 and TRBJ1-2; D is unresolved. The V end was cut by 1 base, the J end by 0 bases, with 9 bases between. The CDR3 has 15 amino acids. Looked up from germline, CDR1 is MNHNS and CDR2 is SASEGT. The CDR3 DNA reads TGTGCCAGCAGTGAAGGCTCAGGTACTAACTATGGCTACACCTTC. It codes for CASSEGSGTNYGYTF.

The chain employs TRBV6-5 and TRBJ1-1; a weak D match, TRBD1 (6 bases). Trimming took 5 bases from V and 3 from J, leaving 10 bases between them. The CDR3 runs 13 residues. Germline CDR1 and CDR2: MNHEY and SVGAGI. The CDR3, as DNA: TGTGCCAGCAGTACGAGGACAGACACTGAAGCTTTCTTT. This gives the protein CASSTRTDTEAFF.

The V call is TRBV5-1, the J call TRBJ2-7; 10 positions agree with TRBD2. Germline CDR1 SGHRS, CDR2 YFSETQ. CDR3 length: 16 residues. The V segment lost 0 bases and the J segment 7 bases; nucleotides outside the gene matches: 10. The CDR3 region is CASSLAEAGGPREQYF. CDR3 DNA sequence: TGCGCCAGCAGCTTGGCCGAAGCGGGGGGGCCGCGAGAGCAGTACTTC.

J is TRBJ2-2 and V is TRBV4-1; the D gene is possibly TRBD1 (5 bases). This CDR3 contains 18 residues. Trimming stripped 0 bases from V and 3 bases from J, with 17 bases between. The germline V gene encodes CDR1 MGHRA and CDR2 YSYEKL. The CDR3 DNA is TGCGCCAGCAGCCAAGACTCCAATCAGGGTTGGTACACCGGGGAGCTGTTTTTT. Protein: CASSQDSNQGWYTGELFF.

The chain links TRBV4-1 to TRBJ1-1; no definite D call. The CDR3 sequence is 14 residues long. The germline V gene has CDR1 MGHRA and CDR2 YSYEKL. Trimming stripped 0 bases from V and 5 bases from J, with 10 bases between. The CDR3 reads CASSQDLRGTEAFF. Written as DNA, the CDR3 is TGCGCCAGCAGCCAAGATCTTCGCGGGACTGAAGCTTTCTTT.

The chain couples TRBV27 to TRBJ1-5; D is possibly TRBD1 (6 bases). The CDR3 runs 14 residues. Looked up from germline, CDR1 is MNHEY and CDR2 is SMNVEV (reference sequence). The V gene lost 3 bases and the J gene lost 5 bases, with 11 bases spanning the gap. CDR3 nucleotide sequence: TGTGCCAGCAGTTTTCGGGACAAGGATCAGCCCCAGCATTTT. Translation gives CASSFRDKDQPQHF.

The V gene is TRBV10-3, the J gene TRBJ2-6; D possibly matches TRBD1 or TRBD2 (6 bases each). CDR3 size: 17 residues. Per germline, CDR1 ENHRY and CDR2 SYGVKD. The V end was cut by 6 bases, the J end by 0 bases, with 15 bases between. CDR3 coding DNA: TGTGCCATCAGGGCACTCGGGGGCGCCTCTGGGGCCAACGTCCTGACTTTC. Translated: CAIRALGGASGANVLTF.

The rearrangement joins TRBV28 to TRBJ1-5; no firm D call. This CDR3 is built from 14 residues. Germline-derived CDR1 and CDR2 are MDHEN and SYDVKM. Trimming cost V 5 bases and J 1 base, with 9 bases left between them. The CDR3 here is CASSTPESNQPQHF. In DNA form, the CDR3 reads TGTGCCAGCAGTACTCCGGAGAGCAATCAGCCCCAGCATTTT.

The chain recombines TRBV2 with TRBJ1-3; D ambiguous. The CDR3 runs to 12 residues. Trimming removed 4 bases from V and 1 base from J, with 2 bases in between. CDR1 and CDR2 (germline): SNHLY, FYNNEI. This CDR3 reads CASSGSGNTIYF. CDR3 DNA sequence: TGTGCCAGCAGTGGATCTGGAAACACCATATATTTT.

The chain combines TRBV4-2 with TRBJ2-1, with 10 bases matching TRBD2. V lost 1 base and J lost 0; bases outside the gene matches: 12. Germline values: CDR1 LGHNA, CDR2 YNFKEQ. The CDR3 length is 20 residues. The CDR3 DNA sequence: TGTGCCAGCAGCCAAGTGAAGGCTAGCGGGGGCCTTAGCTCCTACAATGAGCAGTTCTTC. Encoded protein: CASSQVKASGGLSSYNEQFF.

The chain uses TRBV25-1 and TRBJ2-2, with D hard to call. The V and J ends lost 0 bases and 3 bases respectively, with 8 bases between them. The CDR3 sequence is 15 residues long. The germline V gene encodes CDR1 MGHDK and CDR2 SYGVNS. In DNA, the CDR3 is TGTGCCAGCAGTGAATATATACACGACACCGGGGAGCTGTTTTTT. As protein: CASSEYIHDTGELFF.

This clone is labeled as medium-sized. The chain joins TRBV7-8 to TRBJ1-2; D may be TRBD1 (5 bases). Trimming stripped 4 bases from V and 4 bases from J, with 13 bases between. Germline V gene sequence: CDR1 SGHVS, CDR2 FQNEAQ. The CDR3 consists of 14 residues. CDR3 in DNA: TGTGCCAGCAGCTGGGGAGGGACGGCCTATGGCTACACCTTC. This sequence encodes CASSWGGTAYGYTF.

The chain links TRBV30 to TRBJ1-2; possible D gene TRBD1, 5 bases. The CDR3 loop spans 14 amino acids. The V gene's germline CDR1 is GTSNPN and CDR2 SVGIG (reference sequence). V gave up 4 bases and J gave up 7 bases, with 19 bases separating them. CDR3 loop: CAWTRDGGTGGYTF. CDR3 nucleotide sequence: TGTGCCTGGACTCGGGACGGTGGTACGGGTGGCTACACCTTC.

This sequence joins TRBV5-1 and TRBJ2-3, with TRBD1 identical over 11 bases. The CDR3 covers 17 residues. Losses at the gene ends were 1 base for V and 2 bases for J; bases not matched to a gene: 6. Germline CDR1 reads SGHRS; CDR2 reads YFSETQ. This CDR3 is CASSLRIGQGATDTQYF. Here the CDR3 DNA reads TGCGCCAGCAGCTTGAGGATAGGACAGGGGGCCACAGATACGCAGTATTTT.

The CDR3 DNA is TGTGCCAGCTCGCGAACTAGCGGGGTCTCCTACGAGCAGTACTTC. It encodes CASSRTSGVSYEQYF. The V call is TRBV18, the J call TRBJ2-7; 10 nucleotides align to TRBD2. Germline V lookup: CDR1 KGHSH, CDR2 LQKENI. V shed 6 bases and J 0 bases; nucleotides not matched to a gene: 5. This CDR3 is built from 15 residues.

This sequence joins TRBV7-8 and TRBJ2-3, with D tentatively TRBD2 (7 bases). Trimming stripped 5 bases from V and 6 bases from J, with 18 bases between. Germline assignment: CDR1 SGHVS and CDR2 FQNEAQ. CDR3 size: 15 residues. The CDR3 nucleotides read TGTGCCAGCAGCCTTAGGACTAGGGGGGGGGATACGCAGTATTTT. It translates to CASSLRTRGGDTQYF.

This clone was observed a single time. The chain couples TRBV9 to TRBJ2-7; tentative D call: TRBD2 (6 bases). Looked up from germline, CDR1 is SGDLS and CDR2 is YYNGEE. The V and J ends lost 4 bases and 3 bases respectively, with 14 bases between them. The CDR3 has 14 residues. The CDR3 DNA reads TGTGCCAGCAGCCCCGGTGGAGCGGGCTACGAGCAGTACTTC. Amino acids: CASSPGGAGYEQYF.